The TCR beta chain under discussion was sequenced for a study of T cells in Graves' hyperthyroidism and ophthalmopathy (dated by TCRdb to the late 2010s). Study-level background: Peripheral blood samples were taken at initial diagnosis, before any treatment was given. Prospective prediction of ophthalmopathy was tested in an independent validation cohort consisting of some 19 hyperthyroidism patients and 17 patients who later progressed to ophthalmopathy. After sampling, hyperthyroidism patients received methimazole starting at 30 mg daily, and ophthalmopathy patients received high-dose intravenous methylprednisolone. TCR Vbeta CDR3 sequencing of 130 to 150 peripheral blood samples (roughly 41 ophthalmopathy, about 75 hyperthyroidism and around 17 progressor patients) is reported in the paper. The study also compared thyroid tissue and blood T-cell repertoires from roughly six Graves' hyperthyroidism patients. The roughly 100 discovery patients were randomly divided into training and test sets at a 7:3 ratio. To identify distinguishing TCR V-J signatures, a discovery cohort of roughly 100 patients was used, comprising approximately 40 with Graves' ophthalmopathy and about 59 with stable Graves' hyperthyroidism. Points the paper makes about the study in general: No statistical method was used to set the sample size in advance, and investigators knew the group allocation. Most expanded thyroid clonotypes (frequency above 0.001) were also found in blood, which suggests that blood repertoires may mirror thyroid immune responses. In validation, the model predicted progression to ophthalmopathy a median of about 6.5 months before onset, with about 70% sensitivity and 72.22% specificity. A 13 V-J signature model separated ophthalmopathy from stable hyperthyroidism, with 87.88% sensitivity and 81.08% specificity in cross-validation and 80%/75% in testing.

For this chain, trimming is 3 bases at the V end and 6 bases at the J end, and the number of junction bases without a gene match is 4. The CDR1 and CDR2 encoded by the germline V gene (reference sequence) are GTSNPN and SVGIG. Including the terminal cysteine and phenylalanine, the CDR3 comprises 13 residues. Just the 39-base CDR3 DNA is kept, in frame starting at base 1. Amplification of TCR beta CDR3 regions was carried out from RNA transcripts. The TCR CDR3 was subjected to a first round of RT-PCR using the HTBI primer set and the Qiagen OneStep RT-PCR kit. Libraries were constructed in a second round of multiplex PCR, after which size selection and purification were performed. Paired-end sequencing of the libraries was performed with 100 bp reads on an Illumina HiSeq2000. The study's own analysis went as follows. Raw data were processed with SOAPnuke, discarding reads with adapters, uncalled bases, mean Phred below 15, or no exact constant-primer or identifier match. COPE v1.2.5 was used to merge high-quality paired reads, and clonotypes were defined as unique nucleotide sequences. MiTCR v1.1 was used to align clonotypes to the IMGT TRBV, TRBD and TRBJ reference segments. The analysis was restricted to V-J combinations with a frequency above 0.0001, which together covered just over 98% of the repertoires. A TCS score was defined as the ratio between F50 (clonal expansion) and ExV (chaos), using BLOSUM62-based TCRdist between CDR3 peptides within each V-J. Welch's t-statistics and random forest reduced around 510 V-J features to fewer than 15, which were used in a naive Bayes classifier (R e1071). The public sequencing data were trimmed at Q25 with fastp and processed into clonotypes with MiXCR by TCRdb, which kept only in-frame beta chains. Rows with one shared CDR3 protein collapse into an entry with the most common genes and DNA. These V and J calls derive from TCRdb rather than the authors' analysis. Across this sample there are some 560,000 distinct CDR3 sequences, with 15% to 18% seen only once. The biggest ten clones account for about 7% of the sample.

On this clonotype itself: What antigen it recognizes has not been identified. One base away lies a much larger clone, so this may be a sequencing read error.

Stable Graves' hyperthyroidism was defined as the absence of progression to ophthalmopathy over 18 months of follow-up. The hyperthyroidism patients were between 18 and 65 years old and newly diagnosed, with a disease duration of less than 2 months. Any patient with an uncontrolled infection, another autoimmune disease, pregnancy or lactation was excluded. Clinical symptoms, serum thyroxine and TRAb, thyroid ultrasound, and orbital computed tomography formed the basis for the diagnoses. PBMCs were isolated from approximately 10 ml of fresh peripheral blood by Ficoll-Paque density gradient centrifugation. Total RNA was extracted with Trizol reagent, and quality was checked on an Agilent 2100 Bioanalyzer.

Input material: blood. The chain links TRBV30 with TRBJ1-5; the junction holds 8 bases that match TRBD1. This TCR came from a woman aged 25 to 45 with Graves' hyperthyroidism. At the DNA level, the sequence is TGTGCCTGGAGCAGGACAGGGTGTCAGCCCCAGCATTTT. It codes for CAWSRTGCQPQHF.